The next 2 T cell receptor beta chains were all read from a single sample in a study of cytomegalovirus exposure and HLA in healthy donors. Profiling relied on immunoSEQ multiplex PCR, and the TCRdb table lists in-frame clones only, not all of them. The data contain 98,000 or so clones, approximately 85% of them singletons. The sequenced sample consisted of PBMCs. Receptors originate from a woman between 18 and 29 years old in good health and CMV-seronegative.

The rearrangement links TRBV7-6 to TRBJ2-2; the match to TRBD2 covers 7 bases. The CDR3 contains 15 residues. CDR1 is SGHVS and CDR2 is FNYEAQ in the germline V gene. The junction had 2 bases not matched to a gene; V was cut back by 1 base and J by 3 bases. CDR3 nucleotides: TGTGCCAGCAGCTTAGAGGGAGGGGACACCGGGGAGCTGTTTTTT. It translates to CASSLEGGDTGELFF.

The gene calls are TRBV9 and TRBJ2-2; 7 nucleotides agree with TRBD1. This CDR3 region has 14 residues. Germline loops: CDR1 SGDLS, CDR2 YYNGEE. V lost 6 bases and J lost 0; bases outside the gene matches: 2. CDR3 sequence: CASMGQSNTGELFF. As DNA, the CDR3 is TGTGCCAGCATGGGACAGTCGAACACCGGGGAGCTGTTTTTT.